Each of the 21 T cell receptor beta chains below was sequenced from the same sample in a study of T cell repertoires in cytomegalovirus infection. TCRdb reprocessed the reads with MiXCR, giving one entry per CDR3 protein. The sample includes around 430,000 distinct CDR3 sequences, about 42% of them seen just once. Their cognate antigens are unknown. Here the sequenced sample was cultured PBMCs, taken from culture after CMV antigen stimulation. The receptor set was obtained from a human donor in good health (CMV status not recorded). Some clones in this sample may be carry-over from other donors' samples.

Here the CDR3 DNA reads TGTGCTAGTGGTTTGACCCTTGACGGGGTTAGTAGGACCGGGGAGCTGTTTTTT. Amino acids: CASGLTLDGVSRTGELFF. V is TRBV12-5 and J is TRBJ2-2; a possible D gene is TRBD2 (5 bases). Per germline, CDR1 LGHNT and CDR2 FRNRAP. The CDR3 spans 18 residues. The V end was cut by 2 bases, the J end by 5 bases, with 21 bases between.

The gene calls are TRBV19 and TRBJ1-3, with a weak D call TRBD1 (5 bases). CDR3 length: 16 amino acids. V shed 4 bases and J shed 3 bases, with 16 bases lying between them. Germline V gene data show CDR1 as LNHDA and CDR2 as SQIVND (reference sequence). CDR3 sequence reads: CASSTKDNTFGNTIYF. Here the CDR3 DNA reads TGTGCCAGTAGTACCAAGGACAACACCTTTGGAAACACCATATATTTT.

The J gene is TRBJ2-3, the V gene TRBV6-5, with 9 positions matching TRBD2. The CDR3 spans 17 residues. The junction had 5 bases not matched to a gene; V was cut back by 0 bases and J by 1 base. Germline V CDR1 and CDR2: MNHEY, SVGAGI. CDR3 residues: CASSYSKTSGGTDTQYF. CDR3 coding DNA: TGTGCCAGCAGTTACTCGAAGACTAGCGGCGGCACAGATACGCAGTATTTT.

The chain employs TRBV6-6 and TRBJ2-7, with TRBD1 matching over 8 bases. The junction had 12 bases not matched to a gene; V was cut back by 5 bases and J by 3 bases. This CDR3 has 16 amino acids. Germline V gives CDR1 MNHNY, CDR2 SVGAGI (reference sequence). For the CDR3, the DNA is TGTGCCAGCAGTCAACGGGCTCAGGGGGCCTACTACGAGCAGTACTTC. It yields the protein CASSQRAQGAYYEQYF.

This chain joins TRBV7-2 and TRBJ2-7, with 13 bases aligning to TRBD2. Trimming at V came to 3 bases and at J to 1 base, leaving 6 bases not matched to a gene. The CDR3 runs to 17 residues. Germline-derived CDR1 and CDR2 are SGHTA and FQGNSA. The CDR3 bases are TGTGCCAGCAGCTTCCGGACTAGCGGGGGAATGTCCTACGAGCAGTACTTC. Its protein product is CASSFRTSGGMSYEQYF. Drawing the rest from reference TRBV7-2 and TRBJ2-7, the complete variable domain is GAGVSQSPSNKVTEKGKDVELRCDPISGHTALYWYRQSLGQGLEFLIYFQGNSAPDKSGLPSDRFSAERTGGSVSTLTIQRTQQEDSAVYLCASSFRTSGGMSYEQYFGPGTRLTVT.

This chain joins TRBV6-5 and TRBJ2-3; maybe TRBD1 (6 bases). CDR1 is MNHEY, CDR2 SVGAGI, per germline. V gave up 6 bases and J gave up 4 bases, with 20 bases separating them. This CDR3 is 16 amino acids long. CDR3 region: CASSPGSLGASDTQYF. CDR3 in DNA: TGTGCCAGCAGCCCGGGGAGCTTGGGGGCCTCAGATACGCAGTATTTT.

This clonotype was observed at least ten times. The V gene is TRBV7-8, the J gene TRBJ2-7, with TRBD1 matching over 8 bases. The CDR3 consists of 17 residues. Germline CDR1 is SGHVS and CDR2 is FQNEAQ. J was trimmed by 2 bases and V by 0 bases; bases with no gene match: 9. This CDR3 is CASSLAPDRGSPYEQYF. DNA of the CDR3: TGTGCCAGCAGCTTAGCGCCTGACAGGGGTAGTCCCTACGAGCAGTACTTC.

J is TRBJ2-7 and V is TRBV7-8, with D possibly being TRBD2 (6 bases). V shed 4 bases and J shed 2 bases, with 21 bases lying between them. This CDR3 region has 17 residues. Germline V lookup: CDR1 SGHVS, CDR2 FQNEAQ. CDR3 bases: TGTGCCAGCAGCTCGACGCGTAGCGGAGTGGGAGCCTACGAGCAGTACTTC. Protein product: CASSSTRSGVGAYEQYF.

This chain uses TRBV7-6 with TRBJ2-3, with 8 bases matching TRBD1. Germline V CDR1 and CDR2: SGHVS, FNYEAQ. The CDR3 extends over 15 amino acids. V gave up 2 bases and J gave up 3 bases; unmatched junction bases: 4. The CDR3 protein is CASSLIGQGTDTQYF. The DNA of the CDR3 is TGTGCCAGCAGCTTAATAGGACAGGGAACAGATACGCAGTATTTT.

The chain joins TRBV6-5 to TRBJ1-1; D uncertain. Germline lookup yields CDR1 MNHEY and CDR2 SVGAGI. The CDR3 has 12 residues. The ends were cut back, 8 bases at V and 0 bases at J, with 7 bases in the middle. Written as DNA, the CDR3 is TGTGCCAGCGGGTTCATGAACACTGAAGCTTTCTTT. This gives the protein CASGFMNTEAFF.

There are a few counts of this clonotype. The chain employs TRBV7-2 and TRBJ2-1; D gene ambiguous. With 2 bases removed from V and 0 bases from J, the gap between germline ends came to 8 bases. The germline V gene has CDR1 SGHTA and CDR2 FQGNSA. This CDR3 comprises 15 residues. The CDR3 region is CASSLFHSSYNEQFF. The CDR3 DNA reads TGTGCCAGCAGCTTATTTCACAGCTCCTACAATGAGCAGTTCTTC.

This clonotype was observed a handful of times. The chain combines TRBV7-2 with TRBJ2-7, with TRBD1 identical over 7 bases. The germline CDR1 and CDR2 sequences are SGHTA and FQGNSA. V lost 1 base and J lost 9; bases outside the gene matches: 3. This CDR3 contains 12 residues. As DNA, the CDR3 is TGTGCCAGCAGCTTAGGACAGGGCGGGCAGTACTTC. It codes for CASSLGQGGQYF.

This clonotype was detected ten times or more. This rearrangement joins TRBV7-2 to TRBJ2-7; the D gene is possibly TRBD1 (7 bases). The CDR3 is 13 residues long. Germline V gene lookup returns CDR1 SGHTA and CDR2 FQGNSA. Trimming shortened V by 6 bases and J by 4 bases, and 13 bases separated the two germline ends. In nucleotides, the CDR3 is TGTGCCAGCAGTTCAGGGGGGTTGTACGAGCAGTACTTC. Protein product: CASSSGGLYEQYF.

The rearrangement links TRBV29-1 to TRBJ1-5, with 12 bases lining up with TRBD1. The germline gives CDR1 SQVTM, CDR2 ANQGSEA. J was trimmed by 8 bases and V by 4 bases; bases with no gene match: 6. This CDR3 has 14 residues. The CDR3 reads CSVAIGTGGKPQHF. The CDR3 DNA is TGCAGCGTTGCTATCGGGACAGGGGGCAAGCCCCAGCATTTT.

This clonotype has just a few counts. This sequence joins TRBV7-2 and TRBJ2-5; TRBD2 is a possible D gene (6 bases). CDR1 and CDR2 (germline): SGHTA, FQGNSA. The V and J ends lost 5 bases and 2 bases respectively, with 15 bases between them. The CDR3 extends over 15 amino acids. CDR3 nucleotide sequence: TGTGCCAGCAGCCGTGGCGGGACTGGTCAAGAGACCCAGTACTTC. Protein: CASSRGGTGQETQYF.

Only a few counts were recorded for this clonotype. CDR3 protein: CASSLLTEDSPLHF. The DNA for the CDR3 is TGTGCCAGCAGCTTGCTGACAGAAGATTCACCCCTCCACTTT. V usage is TRBV7-9 and J usage is TRBJ1-6; D possibly corresponds to TRBD1 (5 bases). Trimming took off 3 bases at V and 8 bases at J, with 11 bases between the two ends. There are 14 residues in the CDR3. In germline, CDR1 is SEHNR, CDR2 FQNEAQ (reference sequence).

This chain connects TRBV7-2 to TRBJ2-7; D might be TRBD2 (5 bases). Trimming shortened V by 0 bases and J by 0 bases, and 9 bases separated the two germline ends. Germline CDR1 reads SGHTA; CDR2 reads FQGNSA. The length of the CDR3 is 15 residues. The CDR3 region has the DNA TGTGCCAGCAGCTTAGCCGAGGGCTACTCCTACGAGCAGTACTTC. Its protein product is CASSLAEGYSYEQYF.

CDR3 bases: TGTGCCAGCAGCTTAAGTTCCGGAGATACGCAGTATTTT. Amino acids: CASSLSSGDTQYF. The chain uses TRBV11-2 and TRBJ2-3; no clear D. Trimming stripped 2 bases from V and 5 bases from J, with 8 bases between. The length of the CDR3 is 13 residues. CDR1 SGHAT and CDR2 FQNNGV come from the germline V gene.

This clonotype was counted between two and nine times. The chain joins TRBV27 to TRBJ2-3; 9 bases are a match to TRBD2. CDR3 size: 17 residues. Losses at the gene ends were 6 bases for V and 2 bases for J; bases not matched to a gene: 12. CDR1 is MNHEY and CDR2 is SMNVEV in the germline V gene (reference sequence). CDR3 sequence reads: CASSLPGSSGDTDTQYF. In DNA, the CDR3 is TGTGCCAGCAGCCTACCCGGGTCTAGCGGGGACACAGATACGCAGTATTTT.

The genes are TRBV6-4 and TRBJ1-6; D unresolved. CDR1 and CDR2 from the germline V gene are MRHNA and SNTAGT. V was trimmed by 0 bases and J by 4 bases, leaving 7 bases between them. The CDR3 has 15 amino acids. The CDR3 DNA sequence: TGTGCCAGCAGTGACTCGACGGGATATAATTCACCCCTCCACTTT. Translated: CASSDSTGYNSPLHF.

This clonotype occurred many times. The CDR3 DNA is TGTGCCAGCAGCTTCAATTCCTCCCCAGATACGCAGTATTTT. Amino acids: CASSFNSSPDTQYF. The chain combines TRBV7-2 with TRBJ2-3; the D is unclear. The V end lost 3 bases, the J end lost 4 bases, and 11 bases lay between the germline ends. Germline CDR1 is SGHTA and CDR2 is FQGNSA. CDR3 length: 14 amino acids.